These 26 T cell receptor beta chains came from one sample sequenced in a study of identical twins (dated by TCRdb to between 2015 and 2016). The library was built by means of 5' RACE. The data were produced on an Illumina HiSeq 2000. The public reads were reanalyzed by TCRdb: fastp trimming at Q25, MiXCR alignment, in-frame beta chains only. Identical CDR3 proteins give one entry, which carries the most common genes and DNA. Here the sample has approximately 600,000 distinct CDR3 sequences; around 7.5% occur a single time. 1.6% of the sample comes from the top ten. This same sample was also taken into another study, of yellow fever vaccine responses in identical twins.

Source material: PBMCs. The receptor set was obtained from a woman aged 18-29 years in good health.

The sample holds a few counts of this clonotype. The V call is TRBV4-1, the J call TRBJ2-2; 8 bases are a match to TRBD2. The V and J ends lost 4 bases and 4 bases, in that order; junction bases with no gene match: 8. Looked up from germline, CDR1 is MGHRA and CDR2 is YSYEKL. The CDR3 is 16 amino acids. The CDR3 nucleotides are TGCGCCAGCAGCCCCGGGGGGGCCCTGGGCACCGGGGAGCTGTTTTTT. Translated, it gives CASSPGGALGTGELFF.

This chain joins TRBV4-1 and TRBJ2-2; D perhaps matches TRBD2 (7 bases). Germline V CDR1 and CDR2: MGHRA, YSYEKL. V dropped 3 bases and J dropped 2 bases, with 13 bases sitting between them. The CDR3 consists of 16 residues. This chain's CDR3 is CASSQRGGANTGELFF. The CDR3 coding sequence is TGCGCCAGCAGCCAGAGGGGGGGCGCAAACACCGGGGAGCTGTTTTTT.

This clonotype was counted ten times or more. The V call is TRBV6-4, the J call TRBJ2-2, with D possibly TRBD2 on 7 matching bases. V was shortened by 0 bases and J by 3 bases, with 8 bases between the two germline ends. The CDR3 length is 15 residues. Germline V lookup: CDR1 MRHNA, CDR2 SNTAGT. CDR3 residues: CASSDSGGDTGELFF. The CDR3 nucleotides are TGTGCCAGCAGTGACTCAGGGGGGGACACCGGGGAGCTGTTTTTT.

The chain couples TRBV10-2 to TRBJ2-1, with 10 bases fitting TRBD1. The J segment lost 9 bases and the V segment lost 4 bases, leaving 6 bases of the junction unmatched. The CDR3 consists of 14 residues. Germline V gene data show CDR1 as WSHSY and CDR2 as SAAADI. CDR3 sequence: CASSVDRGVFEQFF. CDR3 nucleotide sequence: TGCGCCAGCAGTGTGGACAGGGGGGTATTTGAGCAGTTCTTC.

This clonotype was detected a few times. V usage is TRBV10-2 and J usage is TRBJ2-7; a weak D match, TRBD2 (6 bases). The germline V and J ends were trimmed by 4 bases and 4 bases, with 17 bases remaining between them. The length of the CDR3 is 15 residues. CDR1 is WSHSY, CDR2 SAAADI, per germline. The CDR3 DNA reads TGCGCCAGCAGTGGAGAGGCCTTGGGGGGATACGAGCAGTACGTC. It translates to CASSGEALGGYEQYV.

This chain links TRBV7-9 with TRBJ2-1, with TRBD2 identical over 13 bases. V gave up 5 bases and J gave up 10 bases; unmatched junction bases: 8. The CDR3 spans 15 residues. Germline assignment: CDR1 SEHNR and CDR2 FQNEAQ (reference sequence). The CDR3 DNA reads as TGTGCCAGCAGCATACGGACTAGCGGGAGTAACGAGCAGTTCTTC. Residues: CASSIRTSGSNEQFF.

Comment on this clonotype: One end of the junction fails to match germline, which may point to a read error. This CDR3 is CVSSLSGLASNEQFF. The CDR3 bases are TGTGTCAGCAGCTTAAGTGGACTAGCGTCCAATGAGCAGTTCTTC. The chain joins TRBV7-8 to TRBJ2-1; 9 bases line up with TRBD2. This CDR3 comprises 15 residues. CDR1 is SGHVS and CDR2 is FQNEAQ in the germline V gene.

The rearrangement links TRBV5-1 to TRBJ2-7; D is perhaps TRBD2 (5 bases). Trimming cost V 1 base and J 3 bases, with 11 bases left between them. This CDR3 has 14 residues. Germline CDR1 reads SGHRS; CDR2 reads YFSETQ. CDR3 residues: CASSLWFEGYEQYV. The CDR3 DNA reads as TGCGCCAGCAGCTTGTGGTTTGAGGGCTACGAGCAGTACGTC.

V usage is TRBV10-3 and J usage is TRBJ1-5; 9 bases are shared with TRBD1. CDR1 and CDR2 from the germline V gene are ENHRY and SYGVKD. This CDR3 region has 13 residues. Unmatched junction bases numbered 3, after V lost 6 bases and J lost 6 bases. CDR3 protein: CAISGTGPQPQHF. CDR3 nucleotides: TGTGCCATCAGCGGGACAGGGCCTCAGCCCCAGCATTTT.

The chain links TRBV4-1 to TRBJ2-1; TRBD1 matches at 11 bases. J lost 4 bases, V lost 1 base, and 6 bases had no gene match. Germline lookup yields CDR1 MGHRA and CDR2 YSYEKL. The length of the CDR3 is 17 residues. CDR3: CASSQGTGGGGYNEQFF. The CDR3 region has the DNA TGCGCCAGCAGCCAAGGGACAGGGGGCGGTGGGTACAATGAGCAGTTCTTC.

This clonotype was counted a few times. This chain joins TRBV12-3 or TRBV12-4 and TRBJ2-7, with 8 bases identical to TRBD1. There are 14 residues in the CDR3. After removal of 6 bases from V and 2 bases from J, the junction contained 6 bases not matched to a gene. CDR3 region: CASRIGQGPYEQYF. As DNA, the CDR3 is TGTGCCAGCAGGATCGGACAGGGACCCTACGAGCAGTACTTC.

This clonotype has a count of ten or more. This rearrangement joins TRBV12-3 or TRBV12-4 to TRBJ1-5; unclear D gene. V was pared by 5 bases and J by 9 bases, with 17 bases between. The CDR3 consists of 14 residues. The CDR3 protein is CASSPWTDPRPQHF. The CDR3 DNA is TGTGCCAGCAGTCCTTGGACGGACCCAAGGCCCCAGCATTTT.

The rearrangement joins TRBV11-2 to TRBJ2-1; no clear D gene. CDR1 and CDR2 (germline): SGHAT, FQNNGV. The CDR3 runs to 14 residues. Trimming shortened V by 3 bases and J by 7 bases, and 13 bases separated the two germline ends. The CDR3 sequence: CASSFTGRGNEQFF. The CDR3 nucleotides are TGTGCCAGCAGCTTTACTGGGCGCGGAAATGAGCAGTTCTTC.

The genes are TRBV18 and TRBJ2-1, with 8 bases matching TRBD2. The germline CDR1 and CDR2 sequences are KGHSH and LQKENI. The ends lost 4 bases at V and 5 bases at J; junction bases unmatched: 7. The CDR3 runs 15 residues. The CDR3 here is CASSRLAGIDNEQFF. The CDR3 DNA sequence: TGTGCCAGCTCACGGTTAGCGGGGATAGACAATGAGCAGTTCTTC.

The chain joins TRBV20-1 to TRBJ2-3; TRBD2 matches 9 bases. The CDR3 is 17 residues long. V was clipped by 0 bases and J by 4 bases; unmatched bases: 11. Germline V gene sequence: CDR1 DFQATT, CDR2 SNEGSKA (reference sequence). CDR3 loop: CSARDQGSGSLPDTQYF. The DNA for the CDR3 is TGCAGTGCTAGAGATCAGGGTAGCGGGAGTTTACCAGATACGCAGTATTTT.

This clonotype was seen many times. J is TRBJ2-7 and V is TRBV28; tentatively, D is TRBD2 (6 bases). Trimming stripped 3 bases from V and 2 bases from J, with 11 bases between. Germline V gene sequence: CDR1 MDHEN, CDR2 SYDVKM. The CDR3 has 14 amino acids. The CDR3 here is CASSFTGVPYEQYV. CDR3 sequence (DNA): TGTGCCAGCAGTTTCACGGGGGTTCCCTACGAGCAGTACGTC.

This clonotype showed up just a few times. This sequence joins TRBV4-1 and TRBJ2-7; a weak D match, TRBD1 (6 bases). CDR1 is MGHRA and CDR2 is YSYEKL in the germline V gene. CDR3 size: 13 residues. V dropped 1 base and J dropped 7 bases, with 11 bases sitting between them. The CDR3 here is CASSQVTGWEQYF. The CDR3 bases are TGCGCCAGCAGCCAAGTCACAGGGTGGGAGCAGTACTTC.

This clonotype has only a few counts. The chain carries TRBV12-3 or TRBV12-4 and TRBJ1-5; TRBD1 aligns across 9 bases. With 5 bases clipped from V and 6 bases from J, the junction kept 11 bases outside the gene matches. The CDR3 consists of 16 residues. In nucleotides, the CDR3 is TGTGCCAGCAGTGGTCCGGGACAGGGAGGTGGTCAGCCCCAGCATTTT. This sequence encodes CASSGPGQGGGQPQHF.

This clonotype was seen ten or more times. The chain employs TRBV27 and TRBJ2-6; no clear D. The CDR3 runs 14 residues. Germline CDR1 MNHEY, CDR2 SMNVEV (reference sequence). V lost 8 bases and J 0 bases, leaving 8 bases between the germline ends. The CDR3 here is CASPGPSGANVLTF. The DNA of the CDR3 is TGTGCCAGCCCAGGACCCTCTGGGGCCAACGTCCTGACTTTC.

This chain connects TRBV27 to TRBJ1-2, with TRBD1 matching over 7 bases. This CDR3 comprises 16 residues. The ends lost 5 bases at V and 0 bases at J; junction bases unmatched: 9. Germline V gene data show CDR1 as MNHEY and CDR2 as SMNVEV (reference sequence). In DNA, the CDR3 is TGTGCCAGCAGTCCACAACTCGGGACAGCTAACTATGGCTACACCTTC. Translation: CASSPQLGTANYGYTF.

The chain is built from TRBV9 and TRBJ1-1; TRBD1 matches at 8 bases. The germline gives CDR1 SGDLS, CDR2 YYNGEE. The CDR3 runs to 15 residues. Losses at the gene ends were 4 bases for V and 3 bases for J; bases not matched to a gene: 8. The CDR3 is CASSTGQDFDTEAFF. CDR3 sequence (DNA): TGTGCCAGCAGCACGGGACAGGACTTTGACACTGAAGCTTTCTTT.

Points on this clonotype: At one end, the junction sequence differs from germline, possibly due to a read error. The rearrangement joins TRBV2 to TRBJ2-7, with TRBD2 matching over 10 bases. Germline CDR1 is SNHLY and CDR2 is FYNNEI. The CDR3 contains 14 residues. The DNA for the CDR3 is TGTGCCAGCAGCGCACTAGCGGGAAGGCCCCACCTGCTCTTC. Its protein product is CASSALAGRPHLLF.

This clonotype was seen ten or more times. The V and J genes are TRBV12-3 or TRBV12-4 and TRBJ1-4; D is ambiguous. This CDR3 is 14 amino acids long. Trimming stripped 3 bases from V and 0 bases from J, with 5 bases between. The CDR3 region is CASSFRTTNEKLFF. The CDR3 DNA follows: TGTGCCAGCAGTTTCAGGACAACTAATGAAAAACTGTTTTTT.

V and J are TRBV20-1 and TRBJ2-1, with 13 bases matching TRBD2. The CDR3 totals 16 residues. Trimming removed 6 bases from V and 3 bases from J; junction bases left unmatched: 8. Germline V gene data show CDR1 as DFQATT and CDR2 as SNEGSKA (reference sequence). The DNA for the CDR3 is TGCAGTGCACTGACTAGCGGGGGGACCCTCTACAATGAGCAGTTCTTC. Translation gives CSALTSGGTLYNEQFF.

This clonotype was observed a few times. The rearrangement uses TRBV9 and TRBJ2-1; 9 bases match TRBD2. There are 14 residues in the CDR3. Germline V CDR1 and CDR2: SGDLS, YYNGEE. The V gene end was trimmed by 3 bases and the J gene end by 9 bases; junction bases not matched to a gene: 7. CDR3 amino acids: CASSAVAGVLEQFF. In DNA form, the CDR3 reads TGTGCCAGCAGCGCCGTAGCGGGAGTGCTTGAGCAGTTCTTC.

V and J are TRBV20-1 and TRBJ2-1, with TRBD2 matching over 9 bases. V lost 1 base to trimming and J lost 0 bases; unmatched junction nucleotides: 1. The CDR3 loop spans 15 amino acids. Germline lookup yields CDR1 DFQATT and CDR2 SNEGSKA (reference sequence). This CDR3 is CSARVREGSYNEQFF. CDR3 DNA sequence: TGCAGTGCTAGAGTGCGGGAGGGCTCCTACAATGAGCAGTTCTTC.